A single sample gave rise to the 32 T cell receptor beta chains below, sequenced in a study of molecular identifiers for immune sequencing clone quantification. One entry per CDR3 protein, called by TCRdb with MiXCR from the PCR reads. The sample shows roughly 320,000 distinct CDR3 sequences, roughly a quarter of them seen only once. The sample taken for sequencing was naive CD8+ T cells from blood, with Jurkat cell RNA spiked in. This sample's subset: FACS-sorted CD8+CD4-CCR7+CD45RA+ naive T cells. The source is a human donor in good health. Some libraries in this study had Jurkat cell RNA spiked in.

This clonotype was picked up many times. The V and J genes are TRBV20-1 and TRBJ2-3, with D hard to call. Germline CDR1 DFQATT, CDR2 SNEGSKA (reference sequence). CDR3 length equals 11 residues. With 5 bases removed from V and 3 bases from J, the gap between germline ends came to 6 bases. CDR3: CSAWPTDTQYF. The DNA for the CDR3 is TGCAGTGCTTGGCCGACAGATACGCAGTATTTT.

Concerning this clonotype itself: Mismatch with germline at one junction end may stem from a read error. CDR3 DNA: TGTGCCAGCTCATCACCGGAGGAAGAGACCCAGTACTTC. Translated, it gives CASSSPEEETQYF. This chain connects TRBV18 to TRBJ2-5; weak D call: TRBD2 (5 bases). This CDR3 comprises 13 residues. CDR1 is KGHSH and CDR2 is LQKENI in the germline V gene.

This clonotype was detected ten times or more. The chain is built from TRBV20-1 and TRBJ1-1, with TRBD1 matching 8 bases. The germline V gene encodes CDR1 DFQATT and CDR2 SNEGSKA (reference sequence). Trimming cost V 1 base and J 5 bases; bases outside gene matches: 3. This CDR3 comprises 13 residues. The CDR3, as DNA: TGCAGTGCTAGAGGACAGGGGTTTACTGAAGCTTTCTTT. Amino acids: CSARGQGFTEAFF.

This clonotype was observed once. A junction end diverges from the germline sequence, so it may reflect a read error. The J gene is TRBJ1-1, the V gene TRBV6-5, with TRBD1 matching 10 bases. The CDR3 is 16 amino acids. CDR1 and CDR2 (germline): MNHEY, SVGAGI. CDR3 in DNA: TGTGCCAGCAGACAGGGACAGGGGATAGGACCCCCTGACGCTTTCTTT. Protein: CASRQGQGIGPPDAFF.

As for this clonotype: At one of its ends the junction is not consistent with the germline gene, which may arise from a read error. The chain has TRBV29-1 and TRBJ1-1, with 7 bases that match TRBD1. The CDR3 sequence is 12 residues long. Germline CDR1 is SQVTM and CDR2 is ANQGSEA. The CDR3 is CSARQGGTEVSF. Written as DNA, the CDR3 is TGCAGCGCCCGACAGGGAGGCACTGAAGTTTCCTTT.

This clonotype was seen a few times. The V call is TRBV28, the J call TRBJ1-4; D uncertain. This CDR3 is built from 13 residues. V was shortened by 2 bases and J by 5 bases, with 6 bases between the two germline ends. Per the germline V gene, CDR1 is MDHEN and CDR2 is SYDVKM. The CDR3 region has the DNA TGTGCCAGCAGTTTACATGAAAATGAAAAACTGTTTTTT. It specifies CASSLHENEKLFF.

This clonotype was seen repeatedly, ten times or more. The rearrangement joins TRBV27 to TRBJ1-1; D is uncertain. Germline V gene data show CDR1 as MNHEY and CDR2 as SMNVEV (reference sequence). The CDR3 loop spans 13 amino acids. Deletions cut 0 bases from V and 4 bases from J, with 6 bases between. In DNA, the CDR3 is TGTGCCAGCAGTTTATCGATTTCCACTGAAGCTTTCTTT. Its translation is CASSLSISTEAFF.

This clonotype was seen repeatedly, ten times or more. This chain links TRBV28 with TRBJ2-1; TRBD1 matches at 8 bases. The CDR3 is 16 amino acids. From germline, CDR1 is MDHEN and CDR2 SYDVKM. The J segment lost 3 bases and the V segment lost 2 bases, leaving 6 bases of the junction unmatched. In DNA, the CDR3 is TGTGCCAGCAGTTTAATAGGGACAGGTGGCTACAATGAGCAGTTCTTC. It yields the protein CASSLIGTGGYNEQFF.

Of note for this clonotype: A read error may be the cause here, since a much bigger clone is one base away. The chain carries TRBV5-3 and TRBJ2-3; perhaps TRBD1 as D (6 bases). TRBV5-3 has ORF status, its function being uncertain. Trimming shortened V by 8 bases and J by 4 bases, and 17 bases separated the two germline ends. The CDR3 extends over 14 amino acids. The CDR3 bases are TGTGCCAGCAGCGCAACAGGGTTTGCAGATACGCAGTATTTT. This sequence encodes CASSATGFADTQYF.

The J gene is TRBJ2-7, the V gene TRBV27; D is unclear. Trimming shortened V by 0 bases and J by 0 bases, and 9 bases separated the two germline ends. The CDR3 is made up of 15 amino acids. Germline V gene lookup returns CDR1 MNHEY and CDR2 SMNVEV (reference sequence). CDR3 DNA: TGTGCCAGCAGTTTATCCGCCCAAAGCTCCTACGAGCAGTACTTC. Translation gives CASSLSAQSSYEQYF.

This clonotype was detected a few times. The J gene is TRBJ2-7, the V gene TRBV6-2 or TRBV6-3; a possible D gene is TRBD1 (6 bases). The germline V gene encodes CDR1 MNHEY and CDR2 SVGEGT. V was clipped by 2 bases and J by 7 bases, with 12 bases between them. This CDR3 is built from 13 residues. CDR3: CASSYPGQTEQYF. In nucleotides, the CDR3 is TGTGCCAGCAGTTACCCCGGACAGACGGAGCAGTACTTC.

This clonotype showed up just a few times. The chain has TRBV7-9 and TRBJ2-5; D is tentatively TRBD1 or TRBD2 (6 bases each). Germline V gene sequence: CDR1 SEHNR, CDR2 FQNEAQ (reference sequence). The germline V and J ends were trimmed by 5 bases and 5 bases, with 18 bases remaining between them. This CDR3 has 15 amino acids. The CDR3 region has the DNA TGTGCCAGCAGCAAACGCAGTAGGGGGGTGGAGACCCAGTACTTC. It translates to CASSKRSRGVETQYF. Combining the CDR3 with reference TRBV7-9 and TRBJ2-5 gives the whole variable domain DTGVSQNPRHKITKRGQNVTFRCDPISEHNRLYWYRQTLGQGPEFLTYFQNEAQLEKSRLLSDRFSAERPKGSFSTLEIQRTEQGDSAMYLCASSKRSRGVETQYFGPGTRLLVL.

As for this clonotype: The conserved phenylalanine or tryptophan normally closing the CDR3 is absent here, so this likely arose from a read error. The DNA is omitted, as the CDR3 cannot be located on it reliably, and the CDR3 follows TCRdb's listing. CDR3 residues: CASSLVGSWGPVL. This chain uses TRBV7-8 with TRBJ2-1; the table's TRBD1 call for D was not verified on the DNA. In germline, CDR1 is SGHVS, CDR2 FQNEAQ. With termini counted, the CDR3 has 13 amino acids.

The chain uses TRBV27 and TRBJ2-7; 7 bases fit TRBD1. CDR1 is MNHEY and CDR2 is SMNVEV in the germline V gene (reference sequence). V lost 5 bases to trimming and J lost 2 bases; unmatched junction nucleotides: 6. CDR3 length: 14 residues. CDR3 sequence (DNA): TGTGCCAGCAGTCCGACGACAGGGACCTACGAGCAGTACTTC. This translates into CASSPTTGTYEQYF.

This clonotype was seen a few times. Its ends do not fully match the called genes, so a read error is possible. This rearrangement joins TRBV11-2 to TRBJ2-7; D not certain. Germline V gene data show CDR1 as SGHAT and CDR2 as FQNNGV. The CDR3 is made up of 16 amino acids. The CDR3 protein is CASSFPSGVRGDEQCF. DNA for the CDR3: TGTGCCAGCAGCTTTCCTTCTGGGGTGCGCGGCGACGAGCAGTGCTTC.

CDR3 nucleotide sequence: TGTGCCAGCATCTTAGGAGGGGCAGGGCCGGCTTTCTTT. As protein: CASILGGAGPAFF. The V and J genes are TRBV6-1 and TRBJ1-1, with D possibly TRBD1 on 5 matching bases. The CDR3 extends over 13 amino acids. The germline V gene encodes CDR1 MNHNS and CDR2 SASEGT. V lost 7 bases and J lost 11, with 20 bases in between.

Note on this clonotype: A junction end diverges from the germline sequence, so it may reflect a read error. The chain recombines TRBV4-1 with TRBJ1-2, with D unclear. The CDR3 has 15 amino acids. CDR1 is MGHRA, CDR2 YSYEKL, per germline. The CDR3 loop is CASSQDGQTNYGHTF. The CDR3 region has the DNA TGCGCCAGCAGCCAAGATGGGCAAACTAACTATGGCCACACCTTC.

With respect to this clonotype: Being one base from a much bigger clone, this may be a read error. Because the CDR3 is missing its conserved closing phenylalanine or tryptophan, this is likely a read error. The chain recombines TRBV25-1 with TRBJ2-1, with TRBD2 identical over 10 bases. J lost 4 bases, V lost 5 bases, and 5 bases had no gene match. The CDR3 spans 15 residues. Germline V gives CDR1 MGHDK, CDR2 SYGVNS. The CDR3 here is CASSYSGGPYNEQFV. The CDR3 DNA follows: TGTGCCAGCAGTTATAGCGGGGGGCCTTACAATGAGCAGTTCGTC.

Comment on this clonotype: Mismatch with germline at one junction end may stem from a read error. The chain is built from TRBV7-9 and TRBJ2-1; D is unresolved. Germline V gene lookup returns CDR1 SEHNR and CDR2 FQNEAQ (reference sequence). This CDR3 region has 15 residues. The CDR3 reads CASSHLEPPGNEQSF. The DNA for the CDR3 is TGTGCCAGCAGCCACCTAGAGCCCCCAGGCAATGAGCAGTCCTTC.

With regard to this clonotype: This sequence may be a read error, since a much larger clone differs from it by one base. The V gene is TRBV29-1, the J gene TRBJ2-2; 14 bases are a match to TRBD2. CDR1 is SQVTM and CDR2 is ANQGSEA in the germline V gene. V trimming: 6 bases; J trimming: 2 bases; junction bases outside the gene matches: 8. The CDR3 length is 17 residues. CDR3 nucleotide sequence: TGCAGCGTAGCCGGGACTAGCGGGAGCCAAAACACCGGGGAGCTGTTTTTT. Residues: CSVAGTSGSQNTGELFF.

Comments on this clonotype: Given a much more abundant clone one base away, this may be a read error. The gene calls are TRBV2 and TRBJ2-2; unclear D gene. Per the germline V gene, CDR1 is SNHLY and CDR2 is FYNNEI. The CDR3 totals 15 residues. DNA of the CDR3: TGTGCCAGCAGTGAATCGGCGTCGAACACCGAGGAGCTGTTTTTT. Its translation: CASSESASNTEELFF.

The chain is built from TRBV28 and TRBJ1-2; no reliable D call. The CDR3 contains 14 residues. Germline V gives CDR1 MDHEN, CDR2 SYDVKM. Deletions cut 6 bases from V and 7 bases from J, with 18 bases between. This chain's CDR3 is CASSRREYATGYTF. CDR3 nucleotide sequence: TGTGCCAGCAGCCGTCGAGAATATGCGACTGGCTACACCTTC.

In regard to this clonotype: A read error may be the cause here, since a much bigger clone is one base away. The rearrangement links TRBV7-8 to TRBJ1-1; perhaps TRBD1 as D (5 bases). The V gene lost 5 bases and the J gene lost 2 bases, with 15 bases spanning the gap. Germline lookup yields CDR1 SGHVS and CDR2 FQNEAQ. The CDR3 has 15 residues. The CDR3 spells CASSPRSWGNTEAFF. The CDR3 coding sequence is TGTGCCAGCAGCCCTCGGTCCTGGGGCAACACTGAAGCTTTCTTT.

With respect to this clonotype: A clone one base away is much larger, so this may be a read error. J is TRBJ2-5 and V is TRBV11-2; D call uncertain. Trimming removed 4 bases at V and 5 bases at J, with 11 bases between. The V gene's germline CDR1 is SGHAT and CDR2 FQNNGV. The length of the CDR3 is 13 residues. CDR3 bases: TGTGCCAGCAGCTCAGAAGACTGGGAGACCCAGTACTTC. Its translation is CASSSEDWETQYF.

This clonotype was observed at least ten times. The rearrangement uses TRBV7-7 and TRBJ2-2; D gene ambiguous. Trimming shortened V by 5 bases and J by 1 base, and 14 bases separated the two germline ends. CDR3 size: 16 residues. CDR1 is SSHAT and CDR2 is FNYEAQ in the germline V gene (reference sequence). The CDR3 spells CASSQSGPLNTGELFF. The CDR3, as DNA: TGTGCCAGCAGCCAATCTGGTCCCCTGAACACCGGGGAGCTGTTTTTT.

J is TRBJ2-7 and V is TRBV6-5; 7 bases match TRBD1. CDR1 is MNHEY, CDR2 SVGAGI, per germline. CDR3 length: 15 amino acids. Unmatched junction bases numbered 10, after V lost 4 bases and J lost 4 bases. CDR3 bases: TGTGCCAGCAGTTCTTTACAGGGGCCAAAGTACGAGCAGTACTTC. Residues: CASSSLQGPKYEQYF.

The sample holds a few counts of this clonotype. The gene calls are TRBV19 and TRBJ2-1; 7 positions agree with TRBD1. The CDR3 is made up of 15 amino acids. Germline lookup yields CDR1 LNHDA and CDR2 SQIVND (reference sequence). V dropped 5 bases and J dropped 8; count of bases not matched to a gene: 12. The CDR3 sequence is CASSPYPGTVDEQFF. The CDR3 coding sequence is TGTGCCAGTAGTCCATACCCCGGGACAGTAGATGAGCAGTTCTTC. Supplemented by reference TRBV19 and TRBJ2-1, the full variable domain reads DGGITQSPKYLFRKEGQNVTLSCEQNLNHDAMYWYRQDPGQGLRLIYYSQIVNDFQKGDIAEGYSVSREKKESFPLTVTSAQKNPTAFYLCASSPYPGTVDEQFFGPGTRLTVL.

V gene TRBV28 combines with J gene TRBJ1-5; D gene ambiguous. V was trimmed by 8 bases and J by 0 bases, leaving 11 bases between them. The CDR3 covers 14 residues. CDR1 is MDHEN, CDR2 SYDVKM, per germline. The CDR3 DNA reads TGTGCCAGCGCTCTGGTCATTAGCAATCAGCCCCAGCATTTT. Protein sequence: CASALVISNQPQHF.

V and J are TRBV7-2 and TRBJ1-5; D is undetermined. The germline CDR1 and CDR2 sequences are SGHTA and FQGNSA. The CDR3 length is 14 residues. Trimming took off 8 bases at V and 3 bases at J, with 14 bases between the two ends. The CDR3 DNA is TGTGCCAGCTCATGGAGGTCCCTCAATCAGCCCCAGCATTTT. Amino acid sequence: CASSWRSLNQPQHF.

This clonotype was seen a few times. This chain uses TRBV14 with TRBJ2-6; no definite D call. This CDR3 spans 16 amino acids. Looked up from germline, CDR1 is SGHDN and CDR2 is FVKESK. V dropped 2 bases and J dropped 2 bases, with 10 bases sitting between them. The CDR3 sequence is CASSQQSAAGANVLTF. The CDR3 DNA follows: TGTGCCAGCAGCCAACAGAGCGCAGCTGGGGCCAACGTCCTGACTTTC.

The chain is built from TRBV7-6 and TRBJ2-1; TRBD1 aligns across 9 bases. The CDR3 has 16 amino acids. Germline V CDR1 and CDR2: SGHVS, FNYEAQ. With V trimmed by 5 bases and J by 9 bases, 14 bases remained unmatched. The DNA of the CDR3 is TGTGCCAGCAGCCAGAGGGACAGGGTAAAACTCGGTGAGCAGTTCTTC. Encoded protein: CASSQRDRVKLGEQFF.

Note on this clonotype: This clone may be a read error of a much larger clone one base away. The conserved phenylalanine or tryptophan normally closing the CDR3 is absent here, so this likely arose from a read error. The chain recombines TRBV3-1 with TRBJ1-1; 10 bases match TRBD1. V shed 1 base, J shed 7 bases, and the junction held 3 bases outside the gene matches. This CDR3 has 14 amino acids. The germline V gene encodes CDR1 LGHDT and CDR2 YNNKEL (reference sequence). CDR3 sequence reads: CASSQVGTGVEAFL. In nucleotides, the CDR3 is TGTGCCAGCAGCCAAGTAGGGACAGGGGTTGAAGCTTTCCTT.